Following are 15 T cell receptor beta chains from one sample sequenced in a study of T cell clonality in common variable immunodeficiency. Study-wide results and caveats: In common variable immunodeficiency, TCR beta chains reportedly carried fewer deletions and N-nucleotide insertions.

Sequencing was performed with immunoSEQ multiplex PCR; in TCRdb, only in-frame clones are kept and a portion is missing. The data show 20,000 to 25,000 clones, none appearing only once, with 2% to 2.5% held by the ten largest. No antigens are known for them. The sequenced sample was peripheral blood mononuclear cells. The receptor set was obtained from a human donor with common variable immunodeficiency.

A word on this clone: The missing CDR3 end, 3 residues past where the read stops, is filled in from the germline J gene. This chain uses TRBV7-9 with TRBJ2-5; TRBD2 aligns across 10 bases. The CDR3 has 13 residues. Germline CDR1 and CDR2: SEHNR and FQNEAQ (reference sequence). Unmatched junction bases numbered 5, after V lost 8 bases and J lost 5 bases. CDR3 DNA, as far as it was read: TGTGCCAGCTCCCTAGCGGGGGTGGAGACC. Its translation: CASSLAGVET. The full CDR3 sequence reads CASSLAGVETQYF.

The table lists this clone with many counts. The read ends 3 residues shy of where the CDR3 ends; the end is completed using the germline J gene. The V gene is TRBV19, the J gene TRBJ2-3, with 12 bases fitting TRBD2. The trim removed 3 bases at V and 3 bases at J, leaving 1 base unmatched. The length of the CDR3 is 15 residues. Germline CDR1 and CDR2: LNHDA and SQIVND (reference sequence). CDR3 amino acids: CASSITSGGTDTQYF. The part of the CDR3 DNA that was read is TGTGCCAGTAGTATCACTAGCGGGGGGACAGATACG.

A few counts support this clone. CDR3 residues: CASSYLLRGIDEQYF. The DNA read from the CDR3 is TGTGCCAGCAGCTACCTCCTGAGGGGCATCGACGAG. V and J are TRBV11-2 and TRBJ2-7, with D perhaps assigned TRBD1 or TRBD2 (5 bases each). The read falls 3 residues short of the CDR3 end, and the missing part is taken from the germline J gene. Trimming cost V 4 bases and J 5 bases, with 18 bases left between them. CDR1 is SGHAT, CDR2 FQNNGV, per germline. This CDR3 is 15 amino acids long. Supplemented by reference TRBV11-2 and TRBJ2-7, the full variable domain reads EAGVAQSPRYKIIEKRQSVAFWCNPISGHATLYWYQQILGQGPKLLIQFQNNGVVDDSQLPKDRFSAERLKGVDSTLKIQPAKLEDSAVYLCASSYLLRGIDEQYFGPGTRLTVT.

The table lists this clone with many counts. The read finishes 3 residues shy of the CDR3 end, and the germline J gene is used to complete it. This chain connects TRBV6-2 or TRBV6-3 to TRBJ1-1; unclear D gene. This CDR3 region has 13 residues. V was cut by 2 bases and J by 4 bases, with 8 bases left in between. Looked up from germline, CDR1 is MNHEY and CDR2 is SVGEGT. CDR3 sequence: CASSYLYTTEAFF. The CDR3 bases that were read are TGTGCCAGCAGTTACCTGTACACCACTGAA.

In its sample, this clone was seen many times. The read halts 3 residues ahead of the CDR3 end, with the missing end drawn from the germline J gene. The chain couples TRBV18 to TRBJ1-1, with TRBD1 as a possible D gene (5 bases). Germline V gene data show CDR1 as KGHSH and CDR2 as LQKENI. Trimming removed 3 bases from V and 0 bases from J, with 14 bases in between. This CDR3 region has 16 residues. CDR3 loop: CASSPGLSGLNTEAFF. The part of the CDR3 DNA that was read is TGTGCCAGCTCACCGGGACTGTCGGGCCTGAACACTGAA.

This clone was detected many times. From the germline J gene comes the end of the CDR3, since the read stops 3 residues before it. The rearrangement links TRBV20-1 to TRBJ1-2, with D tentatively TRBD1 (5 bases). The CDR3 totals 13 residues. The germline V gene has CDR1 DFQATT and CDR2 SNEGSKA (reference sequence). V lost 5 bases to trimming and J lost 7 bases, with 17 bases between them. The CDR3 loop reads CSASVGRWAGYTF. The sequenced part of the CDR3 DNA is TGCAGTGCTTCCGTGGGGCGATGGGCTGGC.

This clone was seen repeatedly, ten times or more. The CDR3 end falls 3 residues outside the read, so it is completed with the germline J gene. This chain links TRBV7-9 with TRBJ2-7; possible D gene TRBD1, 6 bases. Germline CDR1 is SEHNR and CDR2 is FQNEAQ (reference sequence). V shed 5 bases and J shed 3 bases, with 14 bases lying between them. This CDR3 contains 14 residues. Partial CDR3 DNA: TGTGCCAGCAGCGTGGACAGTGCCTACTACGAG. It codes for CASSVDSAYYE. The entire CDR3 reads CASSVDSAYYEQYF.

This clone was recorded at least ten times. The read terminates 3 residues before the CDR3 end, so the remaining end is supplied by the germline J gene. The V and J genes are TRBV29-1 and TRBJ1-5; D is unresolved. This CDR3 is 12 amino acids long. Germline lookup yields CDR1 SQVTM and CDR2 ANQGSEA. The V end lost 4 bases, the J end lost 4 bases, and 8 bases lay between the germline ends. The CDR3 bases that were read are TGCAGCGTTGCGTTTATAAATCAGCCC. Translating it yields CSVAFINQP. In full, the CDR3 is CSVAFINQPQHF.

This clone showed up many times. The sequence runs out 3 residues before the end of the CDR3; the remainder is reconstructed from the germline J gene. This chain links TRBV5-1 with TRBJ1-2; D is possibly TRBD1 (5 bases). Trimming cost V 0 bases and J 4 bases, with 13 bases left between them. Germline lookup yields CDR1 SGHRS and CDR2 YFSETQ. CDR3 length equals 15 residues. The part of the CDR3 DNA that was read is TGCGCCAGCAGCTTGGACGCAGGGCTGCTCTATGGC. Translated, it gives CASSLDAGLLYG. The full CDR3 sequence reads CASSLDAGLLYGYTF.

This clone was counted ten times or more. The read halts 3 residues ahead of the CDR3 end, with the missing end drawn from the germline J gene. The chain employs TRBV19 and TRBJ1-5; 8 bases are shared with TRBD1. Germline CDR1 reads LNHDA; CDR2 reads SQIVND (reference sequence). This CDR3 spans 16 amino acids. The V segment lost 4 bases and the J segment 7 bases; nucleotides outside the gene matches: 12. The CDR3 spells CASSKEWTGLNQPQHF. The sequenced part of the CDR3 DNA is TGTGCCAGTAGTAAGGAATGGACAGGGCTGAACCAGCCC.

This clone was recorded many times. The read comes to an end 3 residues before the CDR3 does, leaving the germline J gene to fill in the end. The V gene is TRBV29-1, the J gene TRBJ1-2, with D possibly being TRBD1 (5 bases). Germline V gene sequence: CDR1 SQVTM, CDR2 ANQGSEA. With 3 bases removed from V and 0 bases from J, the gap between germline ends came to 20 bases. The CDR3 contains 17 residues. CDR3 DNA (partial): TGCAGCGTTGAGGGGCGGCCCGGAAGGAGTTCTAACTATGGC. This sequence encodes CSVEGRPGRSSNYG. The CDR3, in full, reads CSVEGRPGRSSNYGYTF.

This clone was found many times. The read finishes 3 residues shy of the CDR3 end, and the germline J gene is used to complete it. The chain employs TRBV7-8 and TRBJ2-5; 10 positions match TRBD2. Germline trimming cut 1 base from V and 5 bases from J; bases unmatched to any gene: 4. CDR1 is SGHVS and CDR2 is FQNEAQ in the germline V gene. The CDR3 loop spans 15 amino acids. CDR3 region: CASSLDLAGVETQYF. The CDR3 bases that were read are TGTGCCAGCAGCTTAGATCTAGCGGGGGTGGAGACC. Using reference TRBV7-8 and TRBJ2-5 for the parts outside the CDR3, the full variable domain is GAGVSQSPRYKVAKRGQDVALRCDPISGHVSLFWYQQALGQGPEFLTYFQNEAQLDKSGLPSDRFFAERPEGSVSTLKIQRTQQEDSAVYLCASSLDLAGVETQYFGPGTRLLVL.

There are many counts of this clone. The read ends 3 residues early relative to the CDR3; the germline J gene fills the gap. The V gene is TRBV5-5, the J gene TRBJ1-3; tentative D call: TRBD1 (6 bases). Germline V lookup: CDR1 SGHKS, CDR2 YYEKEE (reference sequence). V was clipped by 0 bases and J by 3 bases, with 10 bases between them. This CDR3 contains 15 residues. CDR3 region: CASSLVGQYGNTIYF. CDR3 bases read: TGTGCCAGCAGCTTGGTAGGACAGTATGGAAACACC.

This clone is medium-sized within its sample. The DNA ends 3 residues before the CDR3 does, and the rest of the CDR3 is filled in from the germline J gene. The rearrangement uses TRBV18 and TRBJ2-3; 9 nucleotides agree with TRBD1. V lost 6 bases to trimming and J lost 4 bases; unmatched junction nucleotides: 8. The germline V gene has CDR1 KGHSH and CDR2 LQKENI. There are 15 residues in the CDR3. CDR3 in amino acids: CASSRGQGNADTQYF. The sequenced part of the CDR3 DNA is TGTGCCAGCTCGCGGGGACAGGGTAACGCAGATACG. Variable domain in full (rest from reference TRBV18 and TRBJ2-3): NAGVMQNPRHLVRRRGQEARLRCSPMKGHSHVYWYRQLPEEGLKFMVYLQKENIIDESGMPKERFSAEFPKEGPSILRIQQVVRGDSAAYFCASSRGQGNADTQYFGPGTRLTVL.

This clone was seen repeatedly, ten times or more. The read stops 3 residues short of the end of the CDR3; the missing end is completed from the germline J gene. This rearrangement joins TRBV20-1 to TRBJ2-3, with TRBD2 matching over 9 bases. With V trimmed by 6 bases and J by 2 bases, 12 bases remained unmatched. CDR3 size: 16 residues. Germline V gives CDR1 DFQATT, CDR2 SNEGSKA (reference sequence). CDR3 residues: CSAQKYPGLATDTQYF. Partial CDR3 DNA: TGCAGTGCACAGAAGTACCCGGGACTAGCCACAGATACG.